This T cell receptor (beta chain) was recorded in a study of cytomegalovirus exposure and HLA in healthy donors. Points from the study as a whole: Researchers catalogued about 150 TCR beta chains as cytomegalovirus-associated.

About this clone itself: The antigen remains unidentified.

Assay used: immunoSEQ multiplex PCR; TCRdb lists only in-frame clones, some missing. The table records approximately 160,000 clones, more than 70% of them present only once. Donors were drawn from the approximately 120-subject validation cohort, separate from the approximately 680-subject first cohort. The sample consisted of PBMCs. The sequence derives from a man aged 25 to 40 in good health and CMV-seropositive.

CDR3 sequence (DNA): TGTGCCAGCAGCACGCCCCGGGGCGGGGGGGCGAACGGGGAGCTGTTTTTT. It encodes CASSTPRGGGANGELFF. V is TRBV11-2 and J is TRBJ2-2; 9 bases agree with TRBD2. The germline gives CDR1 SGHAT, CDR2 FQNNGV. The V gene end was trimmed by 5 bases and the J gene end by 7 bases; junction bases not matched to a gene: 14. This CDR3 has 17 amino acids.